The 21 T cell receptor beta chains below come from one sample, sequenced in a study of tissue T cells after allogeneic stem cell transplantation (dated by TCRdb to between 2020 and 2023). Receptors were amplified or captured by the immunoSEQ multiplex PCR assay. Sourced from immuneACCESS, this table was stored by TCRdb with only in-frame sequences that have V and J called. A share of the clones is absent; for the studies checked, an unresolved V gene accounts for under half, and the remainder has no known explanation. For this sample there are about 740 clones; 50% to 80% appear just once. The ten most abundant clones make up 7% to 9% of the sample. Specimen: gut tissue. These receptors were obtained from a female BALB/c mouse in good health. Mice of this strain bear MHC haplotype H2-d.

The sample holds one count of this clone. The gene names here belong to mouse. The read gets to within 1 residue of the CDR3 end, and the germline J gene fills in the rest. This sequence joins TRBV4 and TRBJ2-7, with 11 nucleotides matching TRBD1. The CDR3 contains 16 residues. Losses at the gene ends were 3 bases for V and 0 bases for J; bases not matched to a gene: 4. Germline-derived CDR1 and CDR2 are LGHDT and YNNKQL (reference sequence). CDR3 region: CASSYRDRGSSYEQYF. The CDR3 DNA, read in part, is TGTGCCAGCAGCTATCGGGACAGGGGGAGCTCCTATGAACAGTAC.

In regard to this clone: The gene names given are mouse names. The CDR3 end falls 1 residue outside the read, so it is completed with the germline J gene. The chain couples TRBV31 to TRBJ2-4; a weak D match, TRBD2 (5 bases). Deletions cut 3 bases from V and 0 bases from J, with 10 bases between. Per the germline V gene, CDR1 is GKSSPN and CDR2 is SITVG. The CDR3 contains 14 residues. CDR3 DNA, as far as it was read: TGTGCCTGGAGGCCGAACTGGAGTCAAAACACCTTGTAC. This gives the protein CAWRPNWSQNTLY. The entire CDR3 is CAWRPNWSQNTLYF.

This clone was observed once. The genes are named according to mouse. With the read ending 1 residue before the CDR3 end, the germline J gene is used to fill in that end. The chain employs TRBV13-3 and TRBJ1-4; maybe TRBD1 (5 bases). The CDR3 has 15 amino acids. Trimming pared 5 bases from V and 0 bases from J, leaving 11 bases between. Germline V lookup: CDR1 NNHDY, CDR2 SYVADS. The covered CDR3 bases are TGTGCCAGCAGGCAGGGCTCCATTTCCAACGAAAGATTATTT. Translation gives CASRQGSISNERLF. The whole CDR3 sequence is CASRQGSISNERLFF.

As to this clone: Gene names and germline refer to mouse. The CDR3 loop is CASGGTGSSDYTF. CDR3 bases read: TGTGCCAGCGGTGGGACAGGGAGCTCCGACTACACC. The J gene is TRBJ1-2, the V gene TRBV13-2, with TRBD1 matching 8 bases. From the germline J gene comes the end of the CDR3, since the read stops 1 residue before it. The CDR3 extends over 13 amino acids. Germline V gives CDR1 NNHNN, CDR2 SYGAGS (reference sequence). V was pared by 3 bases and J by 4 bases, with 2 bases of the junction left unmatched.

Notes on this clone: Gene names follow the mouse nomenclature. The CDR3 sequence: CASGDPGLGLQNTLYF. The covered CDR3 bases are TGTGCCAGCGGTGATCCGGGACTGGGGCTTCAAAACACCTTGTAC. V and J are TRBV13-2 and TRBJ2-4; 10 bases are a match to TRBD2. The read terminates 1 residue ahead of where the CDR3 ends, so the germline J gene completes it. The CDR3 length is 16 residues. CDR1 and CDR2 from the germline V gene are NNHNN and SYGAGS (reference sequence). The V and J ends lost 1 base and 2 bases, in that order; junction bases with no gene match: 4.

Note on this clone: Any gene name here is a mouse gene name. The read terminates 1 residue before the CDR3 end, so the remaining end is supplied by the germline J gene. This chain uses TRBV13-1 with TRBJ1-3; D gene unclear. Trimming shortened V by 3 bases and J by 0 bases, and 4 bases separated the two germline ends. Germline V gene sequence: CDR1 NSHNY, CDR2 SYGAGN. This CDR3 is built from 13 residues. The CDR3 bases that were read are TGTGCCAGCAGTGGGGATTCTGGAAATACGCTCTAT. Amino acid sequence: CASSGDSGNTLY. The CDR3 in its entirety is CASSGDSGNTLYF.

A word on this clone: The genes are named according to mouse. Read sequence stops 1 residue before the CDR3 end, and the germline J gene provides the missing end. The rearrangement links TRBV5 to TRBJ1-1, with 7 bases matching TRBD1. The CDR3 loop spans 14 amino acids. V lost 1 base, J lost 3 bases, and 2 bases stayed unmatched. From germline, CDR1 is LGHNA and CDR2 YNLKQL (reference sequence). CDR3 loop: CASSQATGDTEVFF. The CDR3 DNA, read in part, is TGTGCCAGCAGCCAAGCTACAGGGGACACAGAAGTCTTC.

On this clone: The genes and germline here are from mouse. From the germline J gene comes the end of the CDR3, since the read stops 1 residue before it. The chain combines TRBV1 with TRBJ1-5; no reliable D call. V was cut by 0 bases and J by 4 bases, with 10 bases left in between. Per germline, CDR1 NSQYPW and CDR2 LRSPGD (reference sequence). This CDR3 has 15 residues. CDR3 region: CTCSADKLMNQAPLF. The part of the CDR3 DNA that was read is TGCACCTGCAGTGCAGATAAGTTAATGAACCAGGCTCCGCTT. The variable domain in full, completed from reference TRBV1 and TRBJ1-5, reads VTLLEQNPRWRLVPRGQAVNLRCILKNSQYPWMSWYQQDLQKQLQWLFTLRSPGDKEVKSLPGADYLATRVTDTELRLQVANMSQGRTLYCTCSADKLMNQAPLFGEGTRLSVL.

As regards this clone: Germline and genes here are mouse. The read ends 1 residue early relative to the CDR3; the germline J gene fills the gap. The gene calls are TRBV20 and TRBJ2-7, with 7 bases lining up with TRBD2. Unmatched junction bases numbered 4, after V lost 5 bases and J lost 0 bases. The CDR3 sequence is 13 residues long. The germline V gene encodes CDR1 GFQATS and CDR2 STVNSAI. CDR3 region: CGAGTGDSYEQYF. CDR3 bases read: TGTGGTGCTGGCACTGGGGACTCCTATGAACAGTAC. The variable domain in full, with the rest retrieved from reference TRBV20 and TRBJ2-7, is GALVYQYPRRTICKSGTSMRMECQAVGFQATSVAWYRQSPQKTFELIALSTVNSAIKYEQNFTQEKFPISHPNLSFSSMTVLNAYLEDRGLYLCGAGTGDSYEQYFGPGTRLTVL.

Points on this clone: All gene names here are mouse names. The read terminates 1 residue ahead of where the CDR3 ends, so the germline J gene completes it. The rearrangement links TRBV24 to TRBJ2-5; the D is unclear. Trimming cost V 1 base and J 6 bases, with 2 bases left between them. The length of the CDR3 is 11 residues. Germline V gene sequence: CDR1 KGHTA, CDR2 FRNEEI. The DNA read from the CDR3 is TGTGCCAGCAGTCTGTCGGACACCCAGTAC. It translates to CASSLSDTQY. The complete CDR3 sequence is CASSLSDTQYF.

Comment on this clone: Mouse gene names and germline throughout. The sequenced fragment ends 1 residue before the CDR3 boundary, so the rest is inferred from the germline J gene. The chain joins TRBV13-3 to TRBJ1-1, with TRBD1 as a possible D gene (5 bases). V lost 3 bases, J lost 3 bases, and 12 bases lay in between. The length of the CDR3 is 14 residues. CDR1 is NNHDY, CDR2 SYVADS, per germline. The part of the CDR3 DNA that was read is TGTGCCAGCAGTGGTCAGGGTGGGGACACAGAAGTCTTC. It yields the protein CASSGQGGDTEVF. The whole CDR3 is CASSGQGGDTEVFF.

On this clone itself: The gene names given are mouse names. The sequenced part of the CDR3 DNA is TGTGCCAGCAGCCCCGGACTGGGGGAGATGGATGCTGAGCAGTTC. Protein sequence: CASSPGLGEMDAEQF. The entire CDR3 reads CASSPGLGEMDAEQFF. This chain connects TRBV5 to TRBJ2-1, with 10 bases lining up with TRBD2. The read ends 1 residue before the CDR3 terminus; that terminus is restored from the germline J gene. Unmatched junction bases numbered 8, after V lost 4 bases and J lost 5 bases. Germline V CDR1 and CDR2: LGHNA, YNLKQL (reference sequence). There are 16 residues in the CDR3.

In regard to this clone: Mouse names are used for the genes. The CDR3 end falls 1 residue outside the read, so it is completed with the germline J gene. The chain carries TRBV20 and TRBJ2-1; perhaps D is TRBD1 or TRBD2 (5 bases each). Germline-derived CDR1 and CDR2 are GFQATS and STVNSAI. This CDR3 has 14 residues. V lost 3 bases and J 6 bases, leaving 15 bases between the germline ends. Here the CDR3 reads CGASWWGASAEQFF. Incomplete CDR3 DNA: TGTGGTGCTAGTTGGTGGGGCGCTTCTGCTGAGCAGTTC. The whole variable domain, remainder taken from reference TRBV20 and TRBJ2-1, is GALVYQYPRRTICKSGTSMRMECQAVGFQATSVAWYRQSPQKTFELIALSTVNSAIKYEQNFTQEKFPISHPNLSFSSMTVLNAYLEDRGLYLCGASWWGASAEQFFGPGTRLTVL.

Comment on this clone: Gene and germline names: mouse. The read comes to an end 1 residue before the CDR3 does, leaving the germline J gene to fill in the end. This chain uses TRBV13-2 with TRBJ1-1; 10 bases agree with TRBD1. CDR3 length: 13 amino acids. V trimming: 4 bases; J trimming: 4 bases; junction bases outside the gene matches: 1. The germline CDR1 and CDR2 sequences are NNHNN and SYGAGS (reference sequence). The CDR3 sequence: CASGRQGATEVFF. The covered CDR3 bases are TGTGCCAGCGGTCGACAGGGGGCCACAGAAGTCTTC.

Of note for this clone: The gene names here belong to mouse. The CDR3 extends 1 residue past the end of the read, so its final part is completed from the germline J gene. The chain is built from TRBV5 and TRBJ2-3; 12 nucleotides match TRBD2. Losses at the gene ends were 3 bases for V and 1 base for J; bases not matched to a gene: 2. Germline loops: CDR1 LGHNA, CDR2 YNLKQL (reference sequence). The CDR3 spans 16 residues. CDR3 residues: CASSHDWGGGAETLYF. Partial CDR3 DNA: TGTGCCAGCAGCCACGACTGGGGGGGCGGTGCAGAAACGCTGTAT.

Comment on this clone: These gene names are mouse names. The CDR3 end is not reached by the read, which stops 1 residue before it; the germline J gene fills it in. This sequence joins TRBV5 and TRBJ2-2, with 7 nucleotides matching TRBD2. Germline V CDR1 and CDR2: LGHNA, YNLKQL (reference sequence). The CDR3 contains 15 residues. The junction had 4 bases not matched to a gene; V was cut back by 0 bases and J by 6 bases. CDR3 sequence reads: CASSQEGWGSGQLYF. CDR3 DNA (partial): TGTGCCAGCAGCCAAGAAGGCTGGGGGTCCGGGCAGCTCTAC.

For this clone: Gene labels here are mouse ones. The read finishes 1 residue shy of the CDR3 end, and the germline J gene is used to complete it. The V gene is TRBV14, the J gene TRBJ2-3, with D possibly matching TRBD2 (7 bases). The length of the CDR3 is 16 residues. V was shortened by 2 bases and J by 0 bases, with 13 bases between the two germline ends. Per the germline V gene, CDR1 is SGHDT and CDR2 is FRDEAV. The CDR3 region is CASSLGLGASAETLYF. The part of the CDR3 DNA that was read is TGTGCCAGCAGTTTAGGGCTGGGGGCTAGTGCAGAAACGCTGTAT.

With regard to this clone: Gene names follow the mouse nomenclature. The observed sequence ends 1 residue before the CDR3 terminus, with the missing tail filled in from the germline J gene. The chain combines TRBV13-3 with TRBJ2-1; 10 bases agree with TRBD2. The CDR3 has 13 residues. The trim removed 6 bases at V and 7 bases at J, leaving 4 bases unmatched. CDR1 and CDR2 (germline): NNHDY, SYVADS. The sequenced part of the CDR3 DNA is TGTGCCAGCAAGACTGGGGGGAGGGCTGAGCAGTTC. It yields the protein CASKTGGRAEQF. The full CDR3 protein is CASKTGGRAEQFF.

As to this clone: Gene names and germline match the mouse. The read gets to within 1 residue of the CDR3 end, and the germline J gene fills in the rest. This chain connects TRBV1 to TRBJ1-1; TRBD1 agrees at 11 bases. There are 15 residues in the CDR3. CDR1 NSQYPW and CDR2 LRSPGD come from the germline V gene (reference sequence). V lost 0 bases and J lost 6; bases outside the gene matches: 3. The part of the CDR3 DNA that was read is TGCACCTGCAGTGCAGATCCGGGACAGGGGGCAGAAGTCTTC. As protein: CTCSADPGQGAEVF. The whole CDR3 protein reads CTCSADPGQGAEVFF.

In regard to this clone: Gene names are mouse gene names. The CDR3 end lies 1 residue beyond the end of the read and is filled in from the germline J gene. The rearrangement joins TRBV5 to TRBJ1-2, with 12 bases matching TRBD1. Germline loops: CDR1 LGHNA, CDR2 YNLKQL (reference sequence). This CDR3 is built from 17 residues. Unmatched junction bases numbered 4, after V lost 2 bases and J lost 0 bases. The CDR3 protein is CASSQTGTGGANSDYTF. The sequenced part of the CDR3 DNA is TGTGCCAGCAGCCAAACCGGGACAGGGGGCGCAAACTCCGACTACACC.

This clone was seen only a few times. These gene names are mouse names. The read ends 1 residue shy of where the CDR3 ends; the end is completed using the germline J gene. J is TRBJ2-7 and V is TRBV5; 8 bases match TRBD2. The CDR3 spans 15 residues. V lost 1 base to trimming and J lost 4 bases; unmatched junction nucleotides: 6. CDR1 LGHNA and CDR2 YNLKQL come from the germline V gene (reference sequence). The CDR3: CASSQVPGTGYEQYF. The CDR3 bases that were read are TGTGCCAGCAGCCAAGTCCCCGGGACTGGATATGAACAGTAC.